The clone carrying this T cell receptor (beta chain) was observed a handful of times. Its antigen is not identified. MiXCR was run by TCRdb on the reads, yielding one entry per CDR3 protein. Found here are 900,000 to 950,000 distinct CDR3 sequences, approximately 31% of them singletons; the top ten hold 13%. Germline V gene sequence: CDR1 SEHNR, CDR2 FQNEAQ (reference sequence). The CDR3 covers 15 residues. The germline V and J ends were trimmed by 2 bases and 4 bases, with 12 bases remaining between them. This specimen comes from a study of T cell repertoires in cytomegalovirus infection. Background on the study: CMV epitopes in the study were HLA-C-restricted (recently identified) and HLA-B-restricted (well studied). Both CMV infection and a matching HLA type were indicated by public TCR beta signatures.

The study, taken as a whole, reports: HLA-C-restricted CMV clonotypes gave the most frequent clonotype in two of eight donors.

The chain employs TRBV7-9 and TRBJ2-1, with D possibly being TRBD2 (6 bases). This clonotype originated in a human donor in good health (CMV status not recorded). Some clones in this sample may be carry-over from other donors' samples. The sequencing here drew on cultured CD8+ T cells from PBMCs, taken from culture after CMV antigen stimulation. The CDR3 bases are TGTGCCAGCAGCTTATCTCAGGGAGGTTACAATGAGCAGTTCTTC. Its translation: CASSLSQGGYNEQFF.